This T cell receptor beta chain was obtained from a study of neurological immune-mediated disorders. This CDR3 comprises 17 residues. V dropped 6 bases and J dropped 3; count of bases not matched to a gene: 10. The germline V gene encodes CDR1 MDHEN and CDR2 SYDVKM. TCRdb re-derived calls from the 5' RACE reads in MiXCR, one entry per CDR3 protein. The top ten hold over 0.95% of the sample, which has around 40,000 distinct CDR3 sequences, 10% to 15% seen once. Points on this clonotype: Its antigen is still unknown.

Volunteers at a blood bank in Maryland, USA, were the healthy controls. Notes on the study in general: The absence of any CDR3 amino acid sequence shared by expanded clones across subjects suggests that repertoires were private in all groups.

Sequencing input: PBMCs. The chain combines TRBV28 with TRBJ1-5; 11 nucleotides match TRBD1. This clonotype was obtained from a female donor in good health. The CDR3 DNA follows: TGTGCCAGCAGAATCAGCGGGACAGGGGGTTTCAATCAGCCCCAGCATTTT. This translates into CASRISGTGGFNQPQHF.